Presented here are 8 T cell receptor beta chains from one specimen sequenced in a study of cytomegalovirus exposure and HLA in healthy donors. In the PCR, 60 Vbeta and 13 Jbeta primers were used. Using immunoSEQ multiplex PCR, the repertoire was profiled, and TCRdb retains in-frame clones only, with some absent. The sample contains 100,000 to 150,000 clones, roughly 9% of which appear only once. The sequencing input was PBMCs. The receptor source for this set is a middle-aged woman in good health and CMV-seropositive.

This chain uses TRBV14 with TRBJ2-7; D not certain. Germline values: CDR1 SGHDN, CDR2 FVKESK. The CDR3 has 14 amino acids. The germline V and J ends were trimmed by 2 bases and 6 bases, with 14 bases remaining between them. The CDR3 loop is CASSQIPTTGEQYF. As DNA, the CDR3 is TGTGCCAGCAGCCAAATCCCTACCACGGGCGAGCAGTACTTC.

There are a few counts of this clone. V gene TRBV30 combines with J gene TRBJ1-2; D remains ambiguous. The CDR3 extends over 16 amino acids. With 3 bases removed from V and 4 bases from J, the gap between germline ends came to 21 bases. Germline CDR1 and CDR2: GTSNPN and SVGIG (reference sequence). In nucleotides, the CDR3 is TGTGCCTGGAGGTCCCCGCGGCCCTTGTGGATCTATGGCTACACCTTC. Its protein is CAWRSPRPLWIYGYTF.

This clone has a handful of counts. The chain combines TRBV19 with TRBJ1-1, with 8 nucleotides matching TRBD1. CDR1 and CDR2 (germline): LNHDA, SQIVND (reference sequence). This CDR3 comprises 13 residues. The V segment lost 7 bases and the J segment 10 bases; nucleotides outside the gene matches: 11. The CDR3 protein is CASTELGQGGAFF. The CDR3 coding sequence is TGTGCCAGTACCGAATTAGGACAGGGTGGAGCTTTCTTT.

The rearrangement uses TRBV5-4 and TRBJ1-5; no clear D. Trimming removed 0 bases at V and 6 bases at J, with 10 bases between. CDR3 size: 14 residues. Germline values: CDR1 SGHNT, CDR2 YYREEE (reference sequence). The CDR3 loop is CASSLGGKGQPQHF. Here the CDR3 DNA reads TGTGCCAGCAGCTTGGGAGGGAAGGGTCAGCCCCAGCATTTT.

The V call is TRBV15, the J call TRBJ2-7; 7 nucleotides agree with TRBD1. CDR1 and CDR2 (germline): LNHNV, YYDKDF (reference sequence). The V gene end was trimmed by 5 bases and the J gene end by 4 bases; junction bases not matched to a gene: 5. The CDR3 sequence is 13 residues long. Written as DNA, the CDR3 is TGTGCCACCAGCCTCCGGGACAGTTACGAGCAGTACTTC. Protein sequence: CATSLRDSYEQYF.

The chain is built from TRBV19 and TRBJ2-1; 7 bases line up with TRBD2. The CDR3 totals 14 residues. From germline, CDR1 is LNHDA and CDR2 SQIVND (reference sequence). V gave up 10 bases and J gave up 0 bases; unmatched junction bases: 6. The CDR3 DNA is TGTGCCACCGTCGGGGGGAGCTCCTACAATGAGCAGTTCTTC. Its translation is CATVGGSSYNEQFF.

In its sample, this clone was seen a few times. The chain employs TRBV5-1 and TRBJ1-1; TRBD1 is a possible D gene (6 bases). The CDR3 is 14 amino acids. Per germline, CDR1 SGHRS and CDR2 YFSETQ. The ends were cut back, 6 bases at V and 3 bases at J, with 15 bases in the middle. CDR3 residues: CASTRGGAHTEAFF. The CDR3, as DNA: TGCGCCAGCACCCGGGGGGGGGCTCACACTGAAGCTTTCTTT.

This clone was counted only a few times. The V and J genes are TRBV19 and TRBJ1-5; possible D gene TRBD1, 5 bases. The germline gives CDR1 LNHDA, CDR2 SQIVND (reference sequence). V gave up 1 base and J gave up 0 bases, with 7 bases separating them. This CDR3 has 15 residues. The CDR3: CASSIGGGSNQPQHF. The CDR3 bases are TGTGCCAGTAGTATAGGGGGGGGTAGCAATCAGCCCCAGCATTTT.